The T cell receptor (beta chain) described here comes from a study of read filtering for tumor transcriptome and immune sequencing. Looking at the study overall: Patients were 17 to 20 male and around 15 female, mean age around 66 years, range about 40 to 85. Per sample, TCR-region reads ranged about 4 to 11 million by IR-seq, about 80 to 1,400 by RNA-seq.

Overall study findings and caveats: The sorted CD138-negative fraction was a mixed bone marrow immune population, not purified T cells.

This clonotype has a count of ten or more. Its specificity is not known. The library was built from 400 to 500 ng RNA with molecular barcoded adaptors for alpha/delta and beta/gamma chains. TCRdb itself ran the reads through MiXCR, one entry per CDR3 protein. The data contain around 31,000 distinct CDR3 sequences, approximately 17% of them seen just once; the ten biggest clones take up more than 15%. Bone marrow was sampled from every patient at the time of active disease. The CDR3 spans 13 residues. The trim removed 1 base at V and 9 bases at J, leaving 2 bases unmatched. The germline V gene encodes CDR1 SGHRS and CDR2 YFSETQ.

This clonotype was sampled from a donor over 35 with multiple myeloma. This chain joins TRBV5-1 and TRBJ2-1, with 9 bases that match TRBD2. The specimen sequenced was a population of CD138-negative cells sorted from bone marrow. The CDR3 nucleotides are TGCGCCAGCAGCTTGCCTAGCGGGGCTGAGCAGTTCTTC. It yields the protein CASSLPSGAEQFF. Combining the CDR3 with reference TRBV5-1 and TRBJ2-1 gives the whole variable domain KAGVTQTPRYLIKTRGQQVTLSCSPISGHRSVSWYQQTPGQGLQFLFEYFSETQRNKGNFPGRFSGRQFSNSRSEMNVSTLELGDSALYLCASSLPSGAEQFFGPGTRLTVL.